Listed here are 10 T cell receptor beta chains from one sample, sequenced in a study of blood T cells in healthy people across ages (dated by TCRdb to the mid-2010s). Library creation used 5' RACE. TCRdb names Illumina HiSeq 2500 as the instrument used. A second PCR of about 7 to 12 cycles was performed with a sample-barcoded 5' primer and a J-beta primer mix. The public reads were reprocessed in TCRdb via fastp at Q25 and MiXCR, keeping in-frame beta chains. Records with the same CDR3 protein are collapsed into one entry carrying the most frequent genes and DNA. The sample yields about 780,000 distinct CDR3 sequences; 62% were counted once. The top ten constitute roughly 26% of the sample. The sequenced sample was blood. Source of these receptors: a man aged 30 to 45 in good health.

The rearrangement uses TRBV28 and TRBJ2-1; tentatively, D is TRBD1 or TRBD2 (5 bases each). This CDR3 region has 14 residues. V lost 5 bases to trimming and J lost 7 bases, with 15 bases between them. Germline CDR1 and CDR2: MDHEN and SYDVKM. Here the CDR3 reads CASSPQGSGNEQFF. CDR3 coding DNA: TGTGCCAGCAGTCCTCAGGGTTCGGGGAATGAGCAGTTCTTC.

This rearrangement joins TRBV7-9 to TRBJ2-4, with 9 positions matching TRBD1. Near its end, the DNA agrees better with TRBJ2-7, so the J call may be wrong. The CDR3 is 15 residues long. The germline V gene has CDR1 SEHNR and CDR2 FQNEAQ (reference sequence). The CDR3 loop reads CASSEGQGGIYEQYF. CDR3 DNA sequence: TGTGCCAGCAGCGAGGGACAGGGAGGGATCTACGAGCAGTACTTC.

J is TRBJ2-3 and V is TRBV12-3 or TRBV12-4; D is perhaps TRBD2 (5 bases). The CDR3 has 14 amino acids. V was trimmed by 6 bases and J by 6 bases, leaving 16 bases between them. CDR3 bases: TGTGCCAGCAGCACCTATCAGACGGGGGATACGCAGTATTTT. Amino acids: CASSTYQTGDTQYF.

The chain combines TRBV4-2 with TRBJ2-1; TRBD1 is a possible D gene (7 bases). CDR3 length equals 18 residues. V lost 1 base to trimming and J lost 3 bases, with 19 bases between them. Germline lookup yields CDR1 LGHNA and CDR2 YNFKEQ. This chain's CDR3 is CASSQAWIGQDYYNEQFF. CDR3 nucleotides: TGTGCCAGCAGCCAAGCTTGGATCGGACAGGACTACTACAATGAGCAGTTCTTC.

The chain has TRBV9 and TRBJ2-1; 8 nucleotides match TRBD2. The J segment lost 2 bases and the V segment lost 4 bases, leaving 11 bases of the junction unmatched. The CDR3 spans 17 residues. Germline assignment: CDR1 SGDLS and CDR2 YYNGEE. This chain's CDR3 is CASSPNLGGGAYNEQFF. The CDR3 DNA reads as TGTGCCAGCAGCCCCAACCTCGGGGGGGGGGCCTACAATGAGCAGTTCTTC. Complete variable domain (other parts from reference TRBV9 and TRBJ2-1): DSGVTQTPKHLITATGQRVTLRCSPRSGDLSVYWYQQSLDQGLQFLIQYYNGEERAKGNILERFSAQQFPDLHSELNLSSLELGDSALYFCASSPNLGGGAYNEQFFGPGTRLTVL.

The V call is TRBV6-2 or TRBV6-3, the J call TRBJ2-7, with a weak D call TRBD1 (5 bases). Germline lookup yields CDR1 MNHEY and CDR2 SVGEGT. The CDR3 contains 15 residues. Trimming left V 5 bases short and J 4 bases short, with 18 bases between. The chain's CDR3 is CASSRPRQRTYEQYF. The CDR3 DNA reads TGTGCCAGCAGTAGACCCCGACAGCGCACATACGAGCAGTACTTC.

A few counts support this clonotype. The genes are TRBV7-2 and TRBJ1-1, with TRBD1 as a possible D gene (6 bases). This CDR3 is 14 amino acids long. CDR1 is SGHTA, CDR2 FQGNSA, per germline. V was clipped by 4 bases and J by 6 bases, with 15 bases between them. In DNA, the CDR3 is TGTGCCAGCAGCTGGGACATACGGGGTTCTGAAGCTTTCTTT. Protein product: CASSWDIRGSEAFF.

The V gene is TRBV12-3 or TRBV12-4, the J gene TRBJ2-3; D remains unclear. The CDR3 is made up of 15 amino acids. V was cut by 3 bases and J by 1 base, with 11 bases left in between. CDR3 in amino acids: CASSFQLSGTDTQYF. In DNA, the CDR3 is TGTGCCAGCAGTTTTCAACTCTCTGGCACAGATACGCAGTATTTT.

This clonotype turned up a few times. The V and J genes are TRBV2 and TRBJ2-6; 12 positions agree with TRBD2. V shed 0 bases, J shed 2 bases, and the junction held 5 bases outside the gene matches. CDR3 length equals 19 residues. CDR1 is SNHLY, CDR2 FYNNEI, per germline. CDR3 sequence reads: CASSEALLAGGAGANVLTF. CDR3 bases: TGTGCCAGCAGTGAAGCGCTTCTAGCGGGGGGGGCTGGGGCCAACGTCCTGACTTTC.

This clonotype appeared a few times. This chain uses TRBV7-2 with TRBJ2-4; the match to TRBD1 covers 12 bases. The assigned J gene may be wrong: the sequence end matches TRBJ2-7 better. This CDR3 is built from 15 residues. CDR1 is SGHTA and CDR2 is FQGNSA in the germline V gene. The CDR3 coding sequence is TGTGCCAGCAGCTGGGGACAGGGGGCTGGCTACGAGCAGTACTTC. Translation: CASSWGQGAGYEQYF.